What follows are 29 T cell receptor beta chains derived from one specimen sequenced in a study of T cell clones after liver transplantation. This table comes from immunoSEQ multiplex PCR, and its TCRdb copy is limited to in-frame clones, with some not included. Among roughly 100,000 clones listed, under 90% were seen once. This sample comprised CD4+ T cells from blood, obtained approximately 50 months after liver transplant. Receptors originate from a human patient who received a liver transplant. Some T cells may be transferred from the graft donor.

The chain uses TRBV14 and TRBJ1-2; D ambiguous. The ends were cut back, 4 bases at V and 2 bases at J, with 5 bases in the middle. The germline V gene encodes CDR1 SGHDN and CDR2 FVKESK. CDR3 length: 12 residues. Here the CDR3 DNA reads TGTGCCAGCAGCCCTCGGAACTATGGCTACACCTTC. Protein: CASSPRNYGYTF.

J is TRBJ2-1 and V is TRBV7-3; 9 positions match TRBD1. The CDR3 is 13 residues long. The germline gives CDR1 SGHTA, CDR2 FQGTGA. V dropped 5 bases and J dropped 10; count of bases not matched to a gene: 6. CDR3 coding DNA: TGTGCCAGCAGCACACAGGGGGCTCGGGAGCAGTTCTTC. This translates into CASSTQGAREQFF. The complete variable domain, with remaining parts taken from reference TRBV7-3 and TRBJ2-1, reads GAGVSQTPSNKVTEKGKYVELRCDPISGHTALYWYRQSLGQGPEFLIYFQGTGAADDSGLPNDRFFAVRPEGSVSTLKIQRTERGDSAVYLCASSTQGAREQFFGPGTRLTVL.

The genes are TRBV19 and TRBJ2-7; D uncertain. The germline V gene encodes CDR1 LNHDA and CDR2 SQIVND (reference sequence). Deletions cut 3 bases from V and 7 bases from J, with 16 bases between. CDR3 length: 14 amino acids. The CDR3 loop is CASSIKSAAPEQYF. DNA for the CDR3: TGTGCCAGTAGTATTAAGTCCGCAGCCCCGGAGCAGTACTTC.

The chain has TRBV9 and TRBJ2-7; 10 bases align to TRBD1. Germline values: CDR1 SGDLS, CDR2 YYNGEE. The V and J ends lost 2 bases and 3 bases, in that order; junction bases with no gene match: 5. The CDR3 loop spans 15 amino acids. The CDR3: CASSVGTGAVYEQYF. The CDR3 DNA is TGTGCCAGCAGCGTCGGGACAGGGGCAGTCTACGAGCAGTACTTC.

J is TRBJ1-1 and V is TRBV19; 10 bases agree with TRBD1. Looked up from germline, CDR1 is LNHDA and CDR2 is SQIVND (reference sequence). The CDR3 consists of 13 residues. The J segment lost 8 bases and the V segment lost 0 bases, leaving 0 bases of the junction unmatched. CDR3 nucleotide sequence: TGTGCCAGTAGTATAGAGGACAGGGGGGAAGCTTTCTTT. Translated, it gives CASSIEDRGEAFF.

CDR3 loop: CASSELVDYGYTF. CDR3 coding DNA: TGTGCCAGCAGTGAATTGGTAGACTATGGCTACACCTTC. The chain couples TRBV25-1 to TRBJ1-2; no clear D gene. V dropped 1 base and J dropped 3 bases, with 6 bases sitting between them. The germline gives CDR1 MGHDK, CDR2 SYGVNS. CDR3 size: 13 residues.

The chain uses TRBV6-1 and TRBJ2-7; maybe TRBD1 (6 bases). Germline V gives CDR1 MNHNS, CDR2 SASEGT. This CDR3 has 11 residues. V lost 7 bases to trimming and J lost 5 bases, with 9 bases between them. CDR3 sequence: CASTGANEQYF. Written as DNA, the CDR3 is TGTGCCAGCACAGGGGCAAACGAGCAGTACTTC.

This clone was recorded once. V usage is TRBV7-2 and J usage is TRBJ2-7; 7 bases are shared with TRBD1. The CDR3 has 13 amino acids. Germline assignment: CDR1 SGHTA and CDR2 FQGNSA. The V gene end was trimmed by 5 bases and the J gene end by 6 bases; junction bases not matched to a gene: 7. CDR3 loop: CASSQQTGLEQYF. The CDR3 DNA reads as TGTGCCAGCAGCCAACAGACAGGGCTCGAGCAGTACTTC.

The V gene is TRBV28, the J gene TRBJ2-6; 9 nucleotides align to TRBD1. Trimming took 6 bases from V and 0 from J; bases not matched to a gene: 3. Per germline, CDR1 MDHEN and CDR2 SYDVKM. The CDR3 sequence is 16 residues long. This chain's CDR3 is CASRGQGLSGANVLTF. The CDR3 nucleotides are TGTGCCAGCAGAGGACAGGGGCTCTCTGGGGCCAACGTCCTGACTTTC.

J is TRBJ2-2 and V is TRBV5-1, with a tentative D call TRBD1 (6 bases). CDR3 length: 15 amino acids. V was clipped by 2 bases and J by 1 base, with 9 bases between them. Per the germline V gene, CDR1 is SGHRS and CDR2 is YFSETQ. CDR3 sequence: CASSFRDKNTGELFF. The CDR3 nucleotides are TGCGCCAGCAGCTTCCGGGACAAGAACACCGGGGAGCTGTTTTTT.

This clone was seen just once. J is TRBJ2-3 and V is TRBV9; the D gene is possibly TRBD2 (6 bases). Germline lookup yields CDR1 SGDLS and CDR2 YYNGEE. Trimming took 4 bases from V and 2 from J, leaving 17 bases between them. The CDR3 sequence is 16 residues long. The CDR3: CASSIREGGFTDTQYF. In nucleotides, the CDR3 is TGTGCCAGCAGCATCCGAGAGGGAGGATTCACAGATACGCAGTATTTT.

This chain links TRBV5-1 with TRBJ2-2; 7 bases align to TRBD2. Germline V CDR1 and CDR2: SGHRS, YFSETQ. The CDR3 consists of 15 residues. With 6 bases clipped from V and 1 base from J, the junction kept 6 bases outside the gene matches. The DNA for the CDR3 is TGCGCCAGCACTAGGGGCGGGAGGAACACCGGGGAGCTGTTTTTT. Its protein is CASTRGGRNTGELFF.

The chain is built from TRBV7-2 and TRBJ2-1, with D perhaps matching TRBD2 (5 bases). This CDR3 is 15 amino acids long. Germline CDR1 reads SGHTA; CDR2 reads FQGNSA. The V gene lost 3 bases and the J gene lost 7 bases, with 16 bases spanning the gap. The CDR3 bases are TGTGCCAGCAGCTTTAGTGAGGGCCCGGCGAATGAGCAGTTCTTC. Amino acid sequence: CASSFSEGPANEQFF.

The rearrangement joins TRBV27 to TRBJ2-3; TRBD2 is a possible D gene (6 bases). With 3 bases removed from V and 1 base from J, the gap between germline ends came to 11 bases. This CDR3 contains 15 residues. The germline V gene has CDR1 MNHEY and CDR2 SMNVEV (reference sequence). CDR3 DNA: TGTGCCAGCAGTTTGAGGAGGGCTGGCACAGATACGCAGTATTTT. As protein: CASSLRRAGTDTQYF.

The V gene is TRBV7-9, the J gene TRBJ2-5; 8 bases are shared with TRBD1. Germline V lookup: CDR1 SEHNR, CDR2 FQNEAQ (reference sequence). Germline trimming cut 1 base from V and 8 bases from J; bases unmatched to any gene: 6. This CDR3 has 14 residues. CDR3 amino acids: CASSLEQGARTQYF. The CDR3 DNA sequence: TGTGCCAGCAGCTTAGAGCAGGGGGCACGAACCCAGTACTTC.

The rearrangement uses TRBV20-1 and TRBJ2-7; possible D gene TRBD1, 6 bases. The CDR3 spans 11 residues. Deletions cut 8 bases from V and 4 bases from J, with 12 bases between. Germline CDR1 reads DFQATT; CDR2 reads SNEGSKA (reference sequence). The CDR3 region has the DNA TGCAGTTTCCGGGACAAATACGAGCAGTACTTC. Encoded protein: CSFRDKYEQYF.

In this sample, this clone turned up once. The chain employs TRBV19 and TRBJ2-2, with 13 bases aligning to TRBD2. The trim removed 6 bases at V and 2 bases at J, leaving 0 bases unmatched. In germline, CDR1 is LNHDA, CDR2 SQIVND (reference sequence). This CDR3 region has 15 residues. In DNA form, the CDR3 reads TGTGCCAGTAGGGGACTAGCGGGAAACACCGGGGAGCTGTTTTTT. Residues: CASRGLAGNTGELFF.

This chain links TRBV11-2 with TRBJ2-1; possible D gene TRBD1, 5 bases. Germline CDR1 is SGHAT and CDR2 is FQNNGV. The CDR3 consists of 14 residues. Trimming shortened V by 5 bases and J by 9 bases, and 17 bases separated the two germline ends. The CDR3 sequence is CASSPDSLRGEQFF. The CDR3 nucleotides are TGTGCCAGCAGCCCCGACAGCTTGCGTGGTGAGCAGTTCTTC.

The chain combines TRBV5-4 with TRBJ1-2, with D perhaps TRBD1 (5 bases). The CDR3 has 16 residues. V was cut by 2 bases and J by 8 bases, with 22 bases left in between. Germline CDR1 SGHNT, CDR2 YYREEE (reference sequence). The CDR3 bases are TGTGCCAGCAGCTTTAGTTCGGACCCCGCAAGGGGCGGCTACACCTTC. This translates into CASSFSSDPARGGYTF.

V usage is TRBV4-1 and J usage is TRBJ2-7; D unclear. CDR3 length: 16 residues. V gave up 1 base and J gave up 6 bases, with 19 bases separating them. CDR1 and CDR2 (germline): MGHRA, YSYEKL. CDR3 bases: TGCGCCAGCAGCCAAGTTAATCTAGTAAGTTATGGCGAGCAGTACTTC. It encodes CASSQVNLVSYGEQYF.

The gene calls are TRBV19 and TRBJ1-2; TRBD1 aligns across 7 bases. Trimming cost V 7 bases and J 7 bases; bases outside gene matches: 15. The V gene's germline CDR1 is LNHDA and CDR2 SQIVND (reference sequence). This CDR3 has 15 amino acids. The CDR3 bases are TGTGCCAGTAACTACAGGGGAAGTAGTGGGAGTGGCTACACCTTC. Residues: CASNYRGSSGSGYTF.

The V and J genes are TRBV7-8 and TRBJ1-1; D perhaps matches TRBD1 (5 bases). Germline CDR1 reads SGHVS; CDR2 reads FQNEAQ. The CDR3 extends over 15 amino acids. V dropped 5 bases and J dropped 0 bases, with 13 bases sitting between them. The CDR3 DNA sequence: TGTGCCAGCAGCCCCCTGACAGTAATGAACACTGAAGCTTTCTTT. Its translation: CASSPLTVMNTEAFF. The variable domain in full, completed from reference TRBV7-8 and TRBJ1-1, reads GAGVSQSPRYKVAKRGQDVALRCDPISGHVSLFWYQQALGQGPEFLTYFQNEAQLDKSGLPSDRFFAERPEGSVSTLKIQRTQQEDSAVYLCASSPLTVMNTEAFFGQGTRLTVV.

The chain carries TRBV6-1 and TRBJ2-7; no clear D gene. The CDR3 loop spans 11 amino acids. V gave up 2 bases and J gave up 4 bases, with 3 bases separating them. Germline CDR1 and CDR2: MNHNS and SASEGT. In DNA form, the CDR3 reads TGTGCCAGCAGTGAAATGTACGAGCAGTACTTC. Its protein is CASSEMYEQYF.

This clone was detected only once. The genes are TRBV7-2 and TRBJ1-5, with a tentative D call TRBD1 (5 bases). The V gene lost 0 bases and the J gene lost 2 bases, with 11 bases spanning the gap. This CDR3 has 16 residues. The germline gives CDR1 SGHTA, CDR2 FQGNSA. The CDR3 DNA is TGTGCCAGCAGCTTAGCGCGCAGGGCGGGCAATCAGCCCCAGCATTTT. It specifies CASSLARRAGNQPQHF.

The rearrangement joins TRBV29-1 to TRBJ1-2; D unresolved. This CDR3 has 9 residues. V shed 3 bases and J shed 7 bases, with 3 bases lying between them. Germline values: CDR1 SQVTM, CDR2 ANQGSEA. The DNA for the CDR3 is TGCAGCGTTGACCTTGGCTACACCTTC. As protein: CSVDLGYTF. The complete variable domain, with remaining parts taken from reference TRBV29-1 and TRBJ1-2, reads SAVISQKPSRDICQRGTSLTIQCQVDSQVTMMFWYRQQPGQSLTLIATANQGSEATYESGFVIDKFPISRPNLTFSTLTVSNMSPEDSSIYLCSVDLGYTFGSGTRLTVV.

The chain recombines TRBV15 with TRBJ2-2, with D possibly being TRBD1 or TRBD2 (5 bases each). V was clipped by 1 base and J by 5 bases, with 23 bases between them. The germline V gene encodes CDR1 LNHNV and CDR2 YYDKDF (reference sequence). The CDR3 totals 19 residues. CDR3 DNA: TGTGCCACCAGCAGAGGCCTCGAGAGGGGTTTATCTGGAACCGGGGAGCTGTTTTTT. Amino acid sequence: CATSRGLERGLSGTGELFF.

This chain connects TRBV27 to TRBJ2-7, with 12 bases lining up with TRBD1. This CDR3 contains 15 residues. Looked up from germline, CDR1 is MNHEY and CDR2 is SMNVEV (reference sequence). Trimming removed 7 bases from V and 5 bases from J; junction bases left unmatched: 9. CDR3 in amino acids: CASKNAGTGGHEQYF. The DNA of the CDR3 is TGTGCCAGCAAGAACGCCGGGACAGGGGGCCACGAGCAGTACTTC.

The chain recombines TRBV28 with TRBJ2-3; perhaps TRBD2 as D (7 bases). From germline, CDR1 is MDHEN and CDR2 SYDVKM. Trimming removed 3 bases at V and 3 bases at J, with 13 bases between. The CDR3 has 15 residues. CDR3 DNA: TGTGCCAGCAGTTTCAGCGGGACAAGGACAGATACGCAGTATTTT. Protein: CASSFSGTRTDTQYF.

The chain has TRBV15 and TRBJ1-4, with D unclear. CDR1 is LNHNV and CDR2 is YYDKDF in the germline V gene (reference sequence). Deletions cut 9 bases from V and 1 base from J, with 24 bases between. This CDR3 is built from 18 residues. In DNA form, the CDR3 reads TGTGCCACTGCCCCTCCAGTCGGTTTACAGAGAACTAATGAAAAACTGTTTTTT. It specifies CATAPPVGLQRTNEKLFF.